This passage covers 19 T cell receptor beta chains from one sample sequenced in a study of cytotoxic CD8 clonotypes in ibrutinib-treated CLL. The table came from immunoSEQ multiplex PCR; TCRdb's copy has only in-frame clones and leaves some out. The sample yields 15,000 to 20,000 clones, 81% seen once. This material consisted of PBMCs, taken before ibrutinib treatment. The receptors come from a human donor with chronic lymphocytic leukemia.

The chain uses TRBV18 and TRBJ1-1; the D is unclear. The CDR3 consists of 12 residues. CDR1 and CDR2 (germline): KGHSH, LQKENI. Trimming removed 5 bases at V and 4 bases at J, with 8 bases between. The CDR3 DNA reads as TGTGCCAGCTCATTAATTCGCACTGAAGCTTTCTTT. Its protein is CASSLIRTEAFF.

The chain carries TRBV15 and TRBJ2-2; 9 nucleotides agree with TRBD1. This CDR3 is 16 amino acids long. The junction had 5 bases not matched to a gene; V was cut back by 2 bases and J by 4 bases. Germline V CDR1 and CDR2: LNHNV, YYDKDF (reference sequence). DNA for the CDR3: TGTGCCACCAGCAGACCGGGACAGGGAGGCACCGGGGAGCTGTTTTTT. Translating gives CATSRPGQGGTGELFF.

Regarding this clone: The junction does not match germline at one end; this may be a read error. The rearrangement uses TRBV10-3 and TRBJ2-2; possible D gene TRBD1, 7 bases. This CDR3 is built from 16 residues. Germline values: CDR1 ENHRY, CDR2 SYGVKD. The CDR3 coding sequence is TGTGCCATCAGTCAGTCGGCAGGGGGAGGTACCGGGGAGCTGTTTTTT. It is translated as CAISQSAGGGTGELFF.

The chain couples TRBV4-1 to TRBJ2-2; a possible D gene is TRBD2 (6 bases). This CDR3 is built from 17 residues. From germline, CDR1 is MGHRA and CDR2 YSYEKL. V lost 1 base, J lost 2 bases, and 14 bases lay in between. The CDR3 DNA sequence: TGCGCCAGCAGCCAAGGGTTCGCGGGGAGAAACACCGGGGAGCTGTTTTTT. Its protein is CASSQGFAGRNTGELFF.

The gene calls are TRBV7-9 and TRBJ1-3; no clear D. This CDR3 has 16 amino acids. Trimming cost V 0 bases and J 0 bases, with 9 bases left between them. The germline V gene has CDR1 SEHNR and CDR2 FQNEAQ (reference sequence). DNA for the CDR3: TGTGCCAGCAGCTTAGCGGGCGGAAACTCTGGAAACACCATATATTTT. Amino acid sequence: CASSLAGGNSGNTIYF.

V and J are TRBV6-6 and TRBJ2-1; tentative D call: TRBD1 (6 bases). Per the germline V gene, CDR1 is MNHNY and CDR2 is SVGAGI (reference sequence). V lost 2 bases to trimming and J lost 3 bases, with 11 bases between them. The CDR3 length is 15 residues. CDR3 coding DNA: TGTGCCAGCAGTTACACCCTGGACAGCTACAATGAGCAGTTCTTC. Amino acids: CASSYTLDSYNEQFF.

The DNA for the CDR3 is TGCGCCAGCAGCCAAAGACAGGGTGGCACCGGGGAGCTGTTTTTT. Translated: CASSQRQGGTGELFF. V gene TRBV4-3 combines with J gene TRBJ2-2; TRBD1 matches 7 bases. V was pared by 2 bases and J by 4 bases, with 4 bases of the junction left unmatched. The CDR3 has 15 residues. From germline, CDR1 is LGHNA and CDR2 YSLEER.

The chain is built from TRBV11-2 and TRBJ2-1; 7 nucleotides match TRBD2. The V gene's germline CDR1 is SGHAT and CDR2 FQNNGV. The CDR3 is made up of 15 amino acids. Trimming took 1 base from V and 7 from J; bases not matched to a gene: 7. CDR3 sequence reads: CASSLGSGDGNEQFF. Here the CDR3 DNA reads TGTGCCAGCAGCTTAGGAAGCGGGGATGGAAATGAGCAGTTCTTC.

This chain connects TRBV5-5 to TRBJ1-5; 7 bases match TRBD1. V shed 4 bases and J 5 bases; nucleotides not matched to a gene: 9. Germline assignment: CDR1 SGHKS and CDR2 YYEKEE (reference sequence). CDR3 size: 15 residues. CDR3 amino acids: CASSPRQGRDQPQHF. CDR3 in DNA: TGTGCCAGCAGCCCCCGACAGGGAAGAGATCAGCCCCAGCATTTT.

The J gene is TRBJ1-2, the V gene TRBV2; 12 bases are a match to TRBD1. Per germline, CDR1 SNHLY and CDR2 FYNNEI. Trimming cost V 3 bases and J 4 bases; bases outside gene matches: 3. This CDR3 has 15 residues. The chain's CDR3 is CASSEGTGGLYGYTF. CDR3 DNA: TGTGCCAGCAGTGAGGGGACAGGGGGCCTCTATGGCTACACCTTC.

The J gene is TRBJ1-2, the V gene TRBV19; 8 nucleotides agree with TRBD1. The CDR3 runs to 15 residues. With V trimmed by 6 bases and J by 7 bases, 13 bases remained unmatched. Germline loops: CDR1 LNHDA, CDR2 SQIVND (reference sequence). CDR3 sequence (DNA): TGTGCCAGTAGACTTCAGGGGGCAGGGGGAGTTGGCTACACCTTC. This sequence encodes CASRLQGAGGVGYTF.

The CDR3, as DNA: TGTGCCAGCAGCTATGGCCAGGGCCCCGGGGAGCTGTTTTTT. This sequence encodes CASSYGQGPGELFF. The chain is built from TRBV11-2 and TRBJ2-2; maybe TRBD1 (5 bases). Germline V gene data show CDR1 as SGHAT and CDR2 as FQNNGV. This CDR3 is built from 14 residues. Trimming took off 4 bases at V and 6 bases at J, with 12 bases between the two ends.

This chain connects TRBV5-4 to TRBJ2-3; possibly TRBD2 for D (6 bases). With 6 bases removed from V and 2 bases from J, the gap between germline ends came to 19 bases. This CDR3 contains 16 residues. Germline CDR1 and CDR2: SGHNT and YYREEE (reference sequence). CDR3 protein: CASTHSGRRVTDTQYF. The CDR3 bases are TGTGCCAGCACCCATTCAGGGAGGAGAGTCACAGATACGCAGTATTTT.

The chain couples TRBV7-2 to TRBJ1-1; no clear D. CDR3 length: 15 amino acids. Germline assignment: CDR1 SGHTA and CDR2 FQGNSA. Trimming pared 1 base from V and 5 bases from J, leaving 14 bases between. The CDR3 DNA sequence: TGTGCCAGCAGCTTAGTGGCCGGGGATAGGACTGAAGCTTTCTTT. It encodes CASSLVAGDRTEAFF.

The CDR3 protein is CASSNRDSPVSSGNEQFF. The CDR3 DNA is TGTGCCAGTAGTAACCGGGACAGTCCGGTCTCTAGCGGGAATGAGCAGTTCTTC. The chain combines TRBV19 with TRBJ2-1; D possibly corresponds to TRBD2 (8 bases). Germline values: CDR1 LNHDA, CDR2 SQIVND (reference sequence). V gave up 4 bases and J gave up 7 bases, with 26 bases separating them. This CDR3 has 18 amino acids.

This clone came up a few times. Here the CDR3 reads CATSRDMQGYRELNQPQHF. CDR3 DNA sequence: TGTGCCACCAGCAGAGATATGCAGGGATACAGGGAGCTAAATCAGCCCCAGCATTTT. The V and J genes are TRBV15 and TRBJ1-5; tentative D call: TRBD1 (6 bases). Trimming took off 0 bases at V and 4 bases at J, with 22 bases between the two ends. Germline values: CDR1 LNHNV, CDR2 YYDKDF (reference sequence). This CDR3 region has 19 residues.

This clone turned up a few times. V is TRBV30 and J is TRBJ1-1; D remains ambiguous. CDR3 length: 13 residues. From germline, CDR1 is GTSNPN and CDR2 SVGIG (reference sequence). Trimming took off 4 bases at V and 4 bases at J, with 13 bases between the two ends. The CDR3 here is CAWNLVLVTEAFF. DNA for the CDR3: TGTGCCTGGAACTTGGTCTTGGTCACTGAAGCTTTCTTT. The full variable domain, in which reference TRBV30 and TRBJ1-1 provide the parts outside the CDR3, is SQTIHQWPATLVQPVGSPLSLECTVEGTSNPNLYWYRQAAGRGLQLLFYSVGIGQISSEVPQNLSASRPQDRQFILSSKKLLLSDSGFYLCAWNLVLVTEAFFGQGTRLTVV.

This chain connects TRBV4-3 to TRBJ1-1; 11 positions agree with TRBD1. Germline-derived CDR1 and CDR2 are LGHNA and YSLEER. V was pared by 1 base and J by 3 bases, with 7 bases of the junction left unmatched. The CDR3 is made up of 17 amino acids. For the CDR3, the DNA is TGCGCCAGCAGCCAAGGGACAGGGGGCGCCAGGGACACTGAAGCTTTCTTT. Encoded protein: CASSQGTGGARDTEAFF.

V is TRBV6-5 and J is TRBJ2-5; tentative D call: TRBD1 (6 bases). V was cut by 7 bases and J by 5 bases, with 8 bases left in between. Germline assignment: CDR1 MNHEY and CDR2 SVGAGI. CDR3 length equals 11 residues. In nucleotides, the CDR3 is TGTGCCAGCACCAGGGGCGAGACCCAGTACTTC. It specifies CASTRGETQYF.